This T cell receptor beta chain was sequenced in a study of cytomegalovirus exposure and HLA in healthy donors. Vbeta (60) and Jbeta (13) primers were used in the PCR. Repertoires were generated with immunoSEQ multiplex PCR, while TCRdb's copy carries only in-frame clones and drops some. Across 100,000 or so clones, the top ten clones capture 3% to 4% of the sample. With regard to this clone: The antigen is unknown.

The CDR3 spans 15 residues. Germline CDR1 is SGHDT and CDR2 is YYEEEE. The V segment lost 4 bases and the J segment 2 bases; nucleotides outside the gene matches: 3. The study's findings and limits: Prior analysis indicated that the majority of TCR beta V segments exhibited productivity approximately 87% or approximately 30% of the time. Cytomegalovirus association was listed for around 180 TCR beta chains.

The rearrangement uses TRBV5-6 and TRBJ2-7; 13 bases agree with TRBD2. This receptor was obtained from a woman aged 25 to 39 in good health and CMV-seronegative. Sequenced sample: PBMCs. The CDR3 DNA follows: TGTGCCAGCAGCCAACTAGCGGGGGGGACCTACGAGCAGTACTTC. This codes for CASSQLAGGTYEQYF.